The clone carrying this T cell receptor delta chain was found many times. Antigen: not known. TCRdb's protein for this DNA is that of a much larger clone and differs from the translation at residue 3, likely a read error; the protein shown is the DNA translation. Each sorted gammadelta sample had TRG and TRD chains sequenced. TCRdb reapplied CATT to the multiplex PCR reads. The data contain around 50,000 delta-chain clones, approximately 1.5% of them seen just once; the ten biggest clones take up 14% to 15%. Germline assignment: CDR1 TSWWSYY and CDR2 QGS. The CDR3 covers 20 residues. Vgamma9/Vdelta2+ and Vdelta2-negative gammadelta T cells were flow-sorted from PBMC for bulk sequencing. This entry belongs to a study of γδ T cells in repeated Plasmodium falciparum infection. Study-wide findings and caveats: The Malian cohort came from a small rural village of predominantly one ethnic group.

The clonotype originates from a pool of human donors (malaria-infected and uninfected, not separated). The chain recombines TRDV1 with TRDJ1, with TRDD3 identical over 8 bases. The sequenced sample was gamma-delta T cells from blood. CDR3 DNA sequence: TGTGCTCCTGGGGAGTTACTCTGGGGGACGAGTTTAAAGTACACCGATAAACTCATCTTT. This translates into CAPGELLWGTSLKYTDKLIF.